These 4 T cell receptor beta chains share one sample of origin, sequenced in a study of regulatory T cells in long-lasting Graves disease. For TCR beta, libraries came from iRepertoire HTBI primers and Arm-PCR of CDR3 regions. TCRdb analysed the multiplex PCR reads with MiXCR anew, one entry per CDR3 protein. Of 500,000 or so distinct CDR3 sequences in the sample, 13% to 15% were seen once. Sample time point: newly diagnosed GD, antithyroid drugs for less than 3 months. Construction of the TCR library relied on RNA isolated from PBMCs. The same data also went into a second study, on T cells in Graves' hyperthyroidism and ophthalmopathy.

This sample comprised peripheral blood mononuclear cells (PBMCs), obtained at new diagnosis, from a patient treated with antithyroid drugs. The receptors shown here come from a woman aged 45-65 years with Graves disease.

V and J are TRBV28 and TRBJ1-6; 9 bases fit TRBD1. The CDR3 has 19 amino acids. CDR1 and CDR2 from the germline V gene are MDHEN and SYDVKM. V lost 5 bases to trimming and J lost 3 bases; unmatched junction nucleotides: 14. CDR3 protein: CASSPDRDRVVFYNSPLHF. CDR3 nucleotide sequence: TGTGCCAGCAGTCCCGACCGGGACAGGGTGGTCTTCTATAATTCACCCCTCCACTTT.

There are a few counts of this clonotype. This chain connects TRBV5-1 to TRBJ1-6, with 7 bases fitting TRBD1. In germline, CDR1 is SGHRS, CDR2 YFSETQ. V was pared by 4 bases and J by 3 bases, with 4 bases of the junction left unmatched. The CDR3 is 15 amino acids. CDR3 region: CASSRDSLYNSPLHF. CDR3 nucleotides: TGCGCCAGCAGCAGGGACAGTCTCTATAATTCACCCCTCCACTTT.

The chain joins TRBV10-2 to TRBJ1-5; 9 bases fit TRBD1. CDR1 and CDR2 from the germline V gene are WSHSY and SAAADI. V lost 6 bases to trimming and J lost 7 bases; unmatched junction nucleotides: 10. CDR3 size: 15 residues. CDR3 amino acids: CASREGQGWIQPQHF. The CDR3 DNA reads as TGCGCCAGCAGGGAGGGACAGGGTTGGATACAGCCCCAGCATTTT.

The CDR3 bases are TGTGCCAGCAGAGCCGGGACAGGGGTATATTCTGGAAACACCATATATTTT. Translated: CASRAGTGVYSGNTIYF. The J gene is TRBJ1-3, the V gene TRBV7-9; 10 positions match TRBD1. The CDR3 runs 17 residues. The trim removed 6 bases at V and 1 base at J, leaving 9 bases unmatched. Germline CDR1 SEHNR, CDR2 FQNEAQ (reference sequence).